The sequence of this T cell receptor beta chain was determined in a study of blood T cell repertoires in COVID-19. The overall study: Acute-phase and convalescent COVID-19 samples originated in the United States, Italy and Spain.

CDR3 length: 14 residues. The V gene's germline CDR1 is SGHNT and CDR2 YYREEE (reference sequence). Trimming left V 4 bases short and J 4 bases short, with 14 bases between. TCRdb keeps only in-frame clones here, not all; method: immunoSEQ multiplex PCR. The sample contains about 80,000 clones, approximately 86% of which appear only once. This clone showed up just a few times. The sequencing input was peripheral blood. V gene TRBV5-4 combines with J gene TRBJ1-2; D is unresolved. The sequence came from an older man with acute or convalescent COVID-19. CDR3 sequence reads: CASSTDQARYGYTF. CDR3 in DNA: TGTGCCAGCAGCACGGATCAGGCCCGCTATGGCTACACCTTC.